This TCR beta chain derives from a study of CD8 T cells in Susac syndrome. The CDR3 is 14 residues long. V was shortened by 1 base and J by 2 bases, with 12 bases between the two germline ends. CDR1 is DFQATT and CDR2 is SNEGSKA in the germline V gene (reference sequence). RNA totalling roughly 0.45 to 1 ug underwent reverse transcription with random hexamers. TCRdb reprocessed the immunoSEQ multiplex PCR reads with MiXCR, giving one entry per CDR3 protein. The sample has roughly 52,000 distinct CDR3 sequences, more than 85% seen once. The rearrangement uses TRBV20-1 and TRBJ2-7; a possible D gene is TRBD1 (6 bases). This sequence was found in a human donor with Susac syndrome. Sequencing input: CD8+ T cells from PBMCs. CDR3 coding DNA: TGCAGTGCTAGAGTTGGGGACATCGCCTACGAGCAGTACTTC. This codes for CSARVGDIAYEQYF.